The rows below give T cell receptor beta chains drawn from one sample of a study of shared clonotypes between healthy human individuals. Profiled with immunoSEQ multiplex PCR; TCRdb holds only in-frame clones, not every one. The sample carries around 510,000 clones, roughly 95% recorded once. Sequenced sample: naive CD4+ T cells sorted from blood. These receptors originate from a woman aged 25 to 45 in good health. CDR3s include the opening cysteine and the closing phenylalanine or tryptophan. The order of the fields is CDR3 protein, V gene, J gene.

CDR3aa: CASSQEGLAHAEQFF
v_gene: TRBV18
j_gene: TRBJ2-1

CDR3aa: CASSRTGSSYEQYF
v_gene: TRBV27
j_gene: TRBJ2-7

CDR3aa: CASSQDRWAANSYEQYF
v_gene: TRBV4-1
j_gene: TRBJ2-7

CDR3aa: CASRTPSLGGETQYF
v_gene: TRBV27
j_gene: TRBJ2-5

CDR3aa: CASSLGQGSTYEQYF
v_gene: TRBV6-6
j_gene: TRBJ2-7

CDR3aa: CASSLDVGSNTEAFF
v_gene: TRBV11-2
j_gene: TRBJ1-1

CDR3aa: CASSIGQVRSEQYF
v_gene: TRBV19
j_gene: NA

CDR3aa: CASSPGLAGNLYF
v_gene: TRBV7-3
j_gene: TRBJ2-7

CDR3aa: CASSRDTEYGYTF
v_gene: TRBV5-4
j_gene: TRBJ1-2

CDR3aa: CASSPLGAGEYEQYF
v_gene: TRBV2
j_gene: TRBJ2-7

CDR3aa: CASSFGDRGSNQPQHF
v_gene: TRBV28
j_gene: TRBJ1-5

CDR3aa: CASSLYASGANVLTF
v_gene: TRBV7-9
j_gene: TRBJ2-6

CDR3aa: CATSRSTGAGGYTF
v_gene: TRBV15
j_gene: TRBJ1-2

CDR3aa: CASSRGLAGKFF
v_gene: TRBV10-1
j_gene: TRBJ2-1

CDR3aa: CASIPHGEGWPKNIQYF
v_gene: TRBV28
j_gene: TRBJ2-4

CDR3aa: CASSRDRGSETEAFF
v_gene: TRBV27
j_gene: TRBJ1-1

CDR3aa: CASSFEEKLFF
v_gene: TRBV28
j_gene: TRBJ1-4

CDR3aa: CASKQGRETDTQYF
v_gene: TRBV6-4
j_gene: TRBJ2-3

CDR3aa: CASSLNPGTSAAEQFF
v_gene: TRBV5-1
j_gene: TRBJ2-1

CDR3aa: CASSQSGGMDGYTF
v_gene: TRBV11-2
j_gene: TRBJ1-2

CDR3aa: CASSREGWVGDTQYF
v_gene: TRBV5-6
j_gene: TRBJ2-3

CDR3aa: CASSFSTGGVTEAFF
v_gene: TRBV28
j_gene: TRBJ1-1

CDR3aa: CASSLAQGDTTNYGYTF
v_gene: TRBV5-1
j_gene: TRBJ1-2

CDR3aa: CAWSQVGLTGGGLNYGYTF
v_gene: TRBV30
j_gene: TRBJ1-2

CDR3aa: CSVQGAQNIQYF
v_gene: TRBV29-1
j_gene: TRBJ2-4

CDR3aa: CASSRGNTEAFF
v_gene: TRBV18
j_gene: TRBJ1-1

CDR3aa: CASIPGQGITYEQYF
v_gene: TRBV2
j_gene: TRBJ2-7

CDR3aa: CASSVSREGQPQHF
v_gene: TRBV2
j_gene: TRBJ1-5

CDR3aa: CASSSSGQANYGYTF
v_gene: TRBV28
j_gene: TRBJ1-2

CDR3aa: CASSPKRLGTSGRAAGELFF
v_gene: TRBV7-8
j_gene: TRBJ2-2

CDR3aa: CASGRDTQYF
v_gene: TRBV2
j_gene: TRBJ2-3

CDR3aa: CAISESQGGDGYTF
v_gene: TRBV10-3
j_gene: TRBJ1-2

CDR3aa: CASSLVSRGGEQYF
v_gene: TRBV7-9
j_gene: TRBJ2-7

CDR3aa: CASSAGTDDYGYTF
v_gene: TRBV25-1
j_gene: TRBJ1-2

CDR3aa: CASSPGLAVTYEQYF
v_gene: TRBV18
j_gene: NA

CDR3aa: CASRASGGTYEQYF
v_gene: TRBV27
j_gene: TRBJ2-7

CDR3aa: CASSQPGTGSIQYF
v_gene: TRBV6-1
j_gene: TRBJ2-4

CDR3aa: CASVLRGWYGYTF
v_gene: TRBV7-2
j_gene: TRBJ1-2

CDR3aa: CASSPDLGEGGTDTQYF
v_gene: TRBV28
j_gene: TRBJ2-3

CDR3aa: CASSLGLAGALGGQYF
v_gene: TRBV5-1
j_gene: TRBJ2-3

CDR3aa: CASSLGGMAISYEQYF
v_gene: TRBV11-2
j_gene: TRBJ2-7

CDR3aa: CASSSAKIYEKLFF
v_gene: TRBV28
j_gene: TRBJ1-4

CDR3aa: CASSYSIQGAYGYTF
v_gene: TRBV6-5
j_gene: TRBJ1-2

CDR3aa: CASSGDRASYEQYF
v_gene: TRBV6-1
j_gene: TRBJ2-7

CDR3aa: CASSLGTLPYEQYF
v_gene: TRBV28
j_gene: TRBJ2-7

CDR3aa: CASSEHRPANTGELFF
v_gene: TRBV6-1
j_gene: TRBJ2-2

CDR3aa: CASRTNYNEQFF
v_gene: TRBV19
j_gene: TRBJ2-1

CDR3aa: CASSSDLPLRVAEAFF
v_gene: TRBV7-9
j_gene: TRBJ1-1

CDR3aa: CASSYWDEQYF
v_gene: TRBV6-6
j_gene: NA

CDR3aa: CASSLRTGVREKLFF
v_gene: TRBV28
j_gene: TRBJ1-4

CDR3aa: CASSLGLTHSGETQYF
v_gene: TRBV5-1
j_gene: TRBJ2-5

CDR3aa: CASSDRTGLQGEQYF
v_gene: TRBV9
j_gene: TRBJ2-7

CDR3aa: CASSLANGQWETQYF
v_gene: TRBV5-5
j_gene: TRBJ2-5

CDR3aa: CASSLDGRGGNYGYTF
v_gene: TRBV11-2
j_gene: TRBJ1-2

CDR3aa: CASSRPRGAGSQETQYF
v_gene: TRBV4-2
j_gene: TRBJ2-5

CDR3aa: CATLGGGVRTDTQYF
v_gene: TRBV28
j_gene: TRBJ2-3